This T cell receptor (beta chain) was captured by sequencing in a study of regulatory T cells in long-lasting Graves disease. Background on the study: Graves' patients with a new diagnosis had received antithyroid drugs under 3 months.

Study-level results: Newly diagnosed disease favored TRBV20-1 and TRBJ2-1 over persistent disease. TCR diversity was lower in persistent Graves' patients (versus newly diagnosed ones).

The CDR3 loop spans 14 amino acids. The germline CDR1 and CDR2 sequences are MNHEY and SMNVEV (reference sequence). Trimming cost V 6 bases and J 3 bases, with 14 bases left between them. Building the TCR beta libraries relied on iRepertoire HTBI primers, and CDR3 regions underwent Arm-PCR. TCRdb re-called the multiplex PCR reads with MiXCR, one entry per CDR3 protein. The repertoire has more than 400,000 distinct CDR3 sequences, 15% to 20% of them found once; the top ten carry over 9%. As to time point: newly diagnosed GD, antithyroid drugs for less than 3 months. Scientists built the TCR library using RNA that was extracted from PBMCs. This clonotype occurred many times. Its cognate antigen is unknown. These same data were also listed under a study on T cells in Graves' hyperthyroidism and ophthalmopathy. That report notes: Most thyroid clonotypes expanded above 0.001 were also detected in blood.

This receptor was taken from a man in his forties or fifties with Graves disease. The chain carries TRBV27 and TRBJ1-1; TRBD1 is a possible D gene (5 bases). The sample consisted of peripheral blood mononuclear cells (PBMCs), taken at new diagnosis, from a patient treated with antithyroid drugs. The CDR3: CASSLLGGDTEAFF. The CDR3 bases are TGTGCCAGCAGCTTGTTGGGGGGAGACACTGAAGCTTTCTTT.